Given below is one T cell receptor beta chain in context. These data come from a study of blood T cell repertoires in COVID-19. The CDR3 runs 16 residues. Germline V gene sequence: CDR1 LGHDT, CDR2 YNNKEL (reference sequence). V lost 6 bases to trimming and J lost 0 bases, with 15 bases between them. Clones were read by immunoSEQ multiplex PCR, and TCRdb kept only the in-frame ones, dropping some. The table records around 200,000 clones, approximately 80% of them present only once. This sequence was found in a middle-aged woman with COVID-19, enrolled during active disease. Input material: peripheral blood. The chain is built from TRBV3-1 (or the pseudogene TRBV3-2) and TRBJ2-1, with D unresolved. The CDR3 DNA is TGTGCCAGCAGTCACTCTACCCGAAGCTCCTACAATGAGCAGTTCTTC. Translation: CASSHSTRSSYNEQFF.